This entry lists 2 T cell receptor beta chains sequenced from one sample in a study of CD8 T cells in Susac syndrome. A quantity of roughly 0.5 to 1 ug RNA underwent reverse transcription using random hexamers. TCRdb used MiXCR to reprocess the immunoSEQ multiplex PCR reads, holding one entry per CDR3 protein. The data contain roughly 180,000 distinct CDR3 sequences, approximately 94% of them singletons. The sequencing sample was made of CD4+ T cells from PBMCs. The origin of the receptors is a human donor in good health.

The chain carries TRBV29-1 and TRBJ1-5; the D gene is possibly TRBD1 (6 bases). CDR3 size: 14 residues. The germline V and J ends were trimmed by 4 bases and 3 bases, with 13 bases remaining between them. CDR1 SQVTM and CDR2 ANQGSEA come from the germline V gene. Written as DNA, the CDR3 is TGCAGCGTTGCCGCGGGGGGGCTCAATCAGCCCCAGCATTTT. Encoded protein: CSVAAGGLNQPQHF.

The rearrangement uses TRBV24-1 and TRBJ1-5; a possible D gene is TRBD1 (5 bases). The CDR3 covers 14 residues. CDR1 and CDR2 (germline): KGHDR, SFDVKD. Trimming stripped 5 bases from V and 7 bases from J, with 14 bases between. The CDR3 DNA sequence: TGTGCCACCAGTGGGGCAGGGTCAGGGCAGCCCCAGCATTTT. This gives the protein CATSGAGSGQPQHF.